A single sample is the source of the 16 T cell receptor beta chains below, sequenced in a study of graft-versus-host responses after intestinal transplantation. The assay was immunoSEQ multiplex PCR, and TCRdb's table has in-frame clones only and misses some. The sample consists of about 86,000 clones, about 85% of them appearing once. Their recognized antigens are unknown. This specimen was unstimulated CD4+ T cells sorted from spleen or lymph node cells, taken before transplant. The receptors come from a human donor who was the organ donor for an intestinal transplant.

Only one count was recorded for this clone. The J gene is TRBJ2-2, the V gene TRBV27; 8 bases line up with TRBD1. V was clipped by 8 bases and J by 3 bases; unmatched bases: 11. The CDR3 runs 16 residues. Germline V gene data show CDR1 as MNHEY and CDR2 as SMNVEV (reference sequence). The CDR3 sequence is CASPKPRTGHTGELFF. The CDR3 bases are TGTGCCAGCCCCAAACCCCGGACAGGGCACACCGGGGAGCTGTTTTTT.

The rearrangement joins TRBV5-1 to TRBJ2-4, with TRBD1 identical over 10 bases. Germline V gives CDR1 SGHRS, CDR2 YFSETQ. The junction had 11 bases not matched to a gene; V was cut back by 4 bases and J by 4 bases. The CDR3 has 17 residues. This chain's CDR3 is CASSHPTGGEGKNIQYF. CDR3 nucleotide sequence: TGCGCCAGCAGCCACCCGACAGGGGGCGAGGGGAAAAACATTCAGTACTTC. Complete variable domain (other parts from reference TRBV5-1 and TRBJ2-4): KAGVTQTPRYLIKTRGQQVTLSCSPISGHRSVSWYQQTPGQGLQFLFEYFSETQRNKGNFPGRFSGRQFSNSRSEMNVSTLELGDSALYLCASSHPTGGEGKNIQYFGAGTRLSVL.

This clone was counted only a few times. The chain links TRBV29-1 to TRBJ2-2, with D unresolved. Germline loops: CDR1 SQVTM, CDR2 ANQGSEA. The ends were cut back, 7 bases at V and 4 bases at J, with 10 bases in the middle. There are 12 residues in the CDR3. The DNA of the CDR3 is TGCAGCGCCATAGCTATCACCGGGGAGCTGTTTTTT. It yields the protein CSAIAITGELFF.

The J gene is TRBJ2-3, the V gene TRBV10-2, with 10 bases matching TRBD2. Germline loops: CDR1 WSHSY, CDR2 SAAADI. The CDR3 spans 18 residues. V shed 4 bases and J 6 bases; nucleotides not matched to a gene: 16. The CDR3 coding sequence is TGCGCCAGCAGTGGACTAGCGGGCTCCCTTATAATCGGGGATACGCAGTATTTT. This sequence encodes CASSGLAGSLIIGDTQYF.

This clone was observed a few times. The V call is TRBV6-5, the J call TRBJ2-4; TRBD2 agrees at 9 bases. This CDR3 spans 14 amino acids. The V and J ends lost 2 bases and 7 bases, in that order; junction bases with no gene match: 3. From germline, CDR1 is MNHEY and CDR2 SVGAGI. The CDR3 sequence is CASSYRAGGNIQYF. CDR3 coding DNA: TGTGCCAGCAGTTACAGGGCGGGGGGGAACATTCAGTACTTC.

The J gene is TRBJ1-1, the V gene TRBV5-4; 9 bases fit TRBD1. The CDR3 covers 15 residues. After removal of 4 bases from V and 11 bases from J, the junction contained 15 bases not matched to a gene. Germline CDR1 is SGHNT and CDR2 is YYREEE (reference sequence). CDR3 nucleotide sequence: TGTGCCAGCAGCAAATTACAGGGGGCGCCCGAACAGGCTTTCTTT. As protein: CASSKLQGAPEQAFF.

In its sample, this clone was seen once. The chain links TRBV4-1 to TRBJ2-7, with 7 nucleotides matching TRBD2. The CDR3 extends over 16 amino acids. V lost 4 bases and J lost 6; bases outside the gene matches: 15. Germline V gene lookup returns CDR1 MGHRA and CDR2 YSYEKL. The CDR3 is CASSPGVLAGAGEQYF. In DNA form, the CDR3 reads TGCGCCAGCAGCCCTGGGGTCCTGGCGGGAGCGGGCGAGCAGTACTTC.

V usage is TRBV27 and J usage is TRBJ2-1; 10 nucleotides match TRBD2. Germline V lookup: CDR1 MNHEY, CDR2 SMNVEV (reference sequence). With 4 bases clipped from V and 9 bases from J, the junction kept 21 bases outside the gene matches. This CDR3 comprises 19 residues. In nucleotides, the CDR3 is TGTGCCAGCAGTTCCCGACTACCCAAGCGGGAGGGCCGGGAAGGTGAGCAGTTCTTC. It codes for CASSSRLPKREGREGEQFF.

This clone was detected a few times. The chain employs TRBV6-5 and TRBJ1-2; tentatively, D is TRBD1 (5 bases). Trimming removed 5 bases at V and 2 bases at J, with 12 bases between. Germline CDR1 and CDR2: MNHEY and SVGAGI. This CDR3 has 14 residues. DNA of the CDR3: TGTGCCAGCAGTGAAGTGCCAGGGAACTATGGCTACACCTTC. This translates into CASSEVPGNYGYTF.

The J gene is TRBJ1-1, the V gene TRBV4-2; TRBD1 might be the D (6 bases). The CDR3 has 16 residues. The germline gives CDR1 LGHNA, CDR2 YNFKEQ. Trimming pared 4 bases from V and 7 bases from J, leaving 22 bases between. In nucleotides, the CDR3 is TGTGCCAGCAGCCCTCCTGGTTTAGACAGGTCCGATGAAGCTTTCTTT. Residues: CASSPPGLDRSDEAFF.

This chain joins TRBV2 and TRBJ2-7; 7 bases line up with TRBD2. The CDR3 spans 15 residues. Looked up from germline, CDR1 is SNHLY and CDR2 is FYNNEI. V lost 6 bases, J lost 0 bases, and 8 bases stayed unmatched. CDR3 coding DNA: TGTGCCAGCAGGGCCGGGACTACGAGCTCCTACGAGCAGTACTTC. As protein: CASRAGTTSSYEQYF.

V gene TRBV14 combines with J gene TRBJ2-1; 7 bases are shared with TRBD2. Per the germline V gene, CDR1 is SGHDN and CDR2 is FVKESK. CDR3 length: 15 amino acids. Losses at the gene ends were 2 bases for V and 9 bases for J; bases not matched to a gene: 10. As DNA, the CDR3 is TGTGCCAGCAGCCAAAGCTCGCTCTGGGGGGGTGAGCAGTTCTTC. The encoded protein is CASSQSSLWGGEQFF.

The chain employs TRBV6-6 and TRBJ2-3, with TRBD1 identical over 9 bases. CDR3 size: 14 residues. Germline V lookup: CDR1 MNHNY, CDR2 SVGAGI (reference sequence). Losses at the gene ends were 10 bases for V and 4 bases for J; bases not matched to a gene: 9. The CDR3 loop is CATDRDRVSDTQYF. CDR3 sequence (DNA): TGTGCCACCGACCGGGACAGGGTTTCAGATACGCAGTATTTT.

V is TRBV2 and J is TRBJ2-7, with a weak D call TRBD1 (5 bases). The CDR3 is 14 residues long. Between the trimmed V and J ends, which lost 7 bases and 0 bases, there was a span of 13 bases. Germline lookup yields CDR1 SNHLY and CDR2 FYNNEI. DNA of the CDR3: TGTGCCAGCATGAGGCAGGGCAGCTCCTACGAGCAGTACTTC. This translates into CASMRQGSSYEQYF.

The genes are TRBV25-1 and TRBJ2-3, with unresolved D. Germline V lookup: CDR1 MGHDK, CDR2 SYGVNS. The CDR3 is 14 amino acids. Trimming took 8 bases from V and 4 from J, leaving 16 bases between them. The DNA for the CDR3 is TGTGCCAGCTCCCGTTCTCAGATGTCAGATACGCAGTATTTT. Protein: CASSRSQMSDTQYF.

The chain carries TRBV5-1 and TRBJ1-6; tentative D call: TRBD1 (5 bases). The CDR3 covers 14 residues. Trimming removed 3 bases from V and 6 bases from J, with 10 bases in between. Germline CDR1 is SGHRS and CDR2 is YFSETQ. The CDR3 region is CASSYVGGNSPLHF. The CDR3 DNA reads as TGCGCCAGCAGCTACGTCGGGGGTAATTCACCCCTCCACTTT.